This T cell receptor (beta chain) was found in a study of T cells in Graves' hyperthyroidism and ophthalmopathy. Amplification of TCR beta CDR3 regions was performed using RNA transcripts as template. Carried out on the TCR CDR3, a first-round RT-PCR used the HTBI primer set. TCRdb fed the multiplex PCR reads into MiXCR, producing one record per CDR3 protein. The sample carries 300,000 to 500,000 distinct CDR3 sequences, about 15% recorded once. With V trimmed by 2 bases and J by 4 bases, 4 bases remained unmatched. There are 15 residues in the CDR3. Germline CDR1 is LGHDT and CDR2 is YNNKEL (reference sequence).

The sequence came from a woman in her thirties with Graves' hyperthyroidism. V usage is TRBV3-1 and J usage is TRBJ1-5, with 8 bases lining up with TRBD1. Sequencing used blood. The CDR3 is CASSQYTGGNQPQHF. The DNA for the CDR3 is TGTGCCAGCAGCCAATATACAGGGGGGAATCAGCCCCAGCATTTT.